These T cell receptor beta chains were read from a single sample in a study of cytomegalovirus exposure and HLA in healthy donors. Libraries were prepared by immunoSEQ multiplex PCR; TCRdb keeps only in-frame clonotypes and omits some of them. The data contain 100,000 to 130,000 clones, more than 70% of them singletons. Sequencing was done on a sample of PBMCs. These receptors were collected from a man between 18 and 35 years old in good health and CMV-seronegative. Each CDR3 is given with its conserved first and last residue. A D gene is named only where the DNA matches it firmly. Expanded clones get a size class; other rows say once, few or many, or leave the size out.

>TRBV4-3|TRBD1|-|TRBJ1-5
TGCGCCAGCAGCCACGGGACAGGGGACAATCAGCCCCAGCATTTT
CASSHGTGDNQPQHF
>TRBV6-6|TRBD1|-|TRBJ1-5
TGTGCCAGCAGTTACTCCCGGACAGGGGGCCTCCAGCCCCAGCATTTT
CASSYSRTGGLQPQHF
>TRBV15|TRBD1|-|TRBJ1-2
TGTGCCACCAGCAGGGGACAGGGCCCGCTTAACTATGGCTACACCTTC
CATSRGQGPLNYGYTF
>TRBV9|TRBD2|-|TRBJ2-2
TGTGCCAGCAGATCCTCCCCCGGCCGGGAGGCCGGGGAGCTGTTTTTT
CASRSSPGREAGELFF
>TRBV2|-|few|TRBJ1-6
TGTGCCAGCAGGGAGCAGAGTTCACCCCTCCACTTT
CASREQSSPLHF
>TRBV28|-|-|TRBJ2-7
TGTGCCAGCAGTTTAGCGAGAGGCAGGGACTACGAGCAGTACTTC
CASSLARGRDYEQYF
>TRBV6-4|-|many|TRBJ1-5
TGTGCCAGCAGTGACCCAACCCGCCGACAAGACCAGCCCCAGCATTTT
CASSDPTRRQDQPQHF
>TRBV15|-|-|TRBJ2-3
TGTGCCACATCACGAGGAGCCCTTACAGATACGCAGTATTTT
CATSRGALTDTQYF
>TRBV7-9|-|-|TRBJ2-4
TGTGCCAGCAGCTCGACGGGGAGGGCCAAAAACATTCAGTACTTC
CASSSTGRAKNIQYF
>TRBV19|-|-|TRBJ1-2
TGTGCCAGTAGTACGGGGGGGTTTGGCTACACCTTC
CASSTGGFGYTF
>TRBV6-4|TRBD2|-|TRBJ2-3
TGTGCCAGCAGTGACGGGCGCGGGGGGGCCTCCGATACGCAGTATTTT
CASSDGRGGASDTQYF
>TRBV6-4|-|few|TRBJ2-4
TGTGCCAGCAGTGACTCAGCTACAGGGACGGTGTACTTC
CASSDSATGTVYF
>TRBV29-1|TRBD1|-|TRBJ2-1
TGCAGCGCCGGCTGGACAGGGGGCTACAATGAGCAGTTCTTC
CSAGWTGGYNEQFF
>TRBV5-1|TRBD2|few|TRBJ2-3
TGCGCCAGCAGCGGGGGACTAGCGGGGACAGGGCGCACAGATACGCAGTATTTT
CASSGGLAGTGRTDTQYF
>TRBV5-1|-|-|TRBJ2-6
TGCGCCAGCACCCGCTCTGGGGCCAACGTCCTGACTTTC
CASTRSGANVLTF
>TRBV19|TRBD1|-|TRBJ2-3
TGTGCCAGTAGAAGGGCAGGGGGCCCAGATACGCAGTATTTT
CASRRAGGPDTQYF
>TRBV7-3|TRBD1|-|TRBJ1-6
TGTGCCAGCAGCGCCGGGACAGGGAACTCACCCCTCCACTTT
CASSAGTGNSPLHF
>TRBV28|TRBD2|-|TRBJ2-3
TGTGCCAGTGGGACTAGCGGAACAGATACGCAGTATTTT
CASGTSGTDTQYF
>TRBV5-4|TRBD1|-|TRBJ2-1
TGTGCCAGCAGCCCCGGGACAGTCTACAATGAGCAGTTCTTC
CASSPGTVYNEQFF
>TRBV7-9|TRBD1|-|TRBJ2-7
TGTGCCAGCAGCCCGGCCGACAGGGGAGTGAGCTACGAGCAGTACTTC
CASSPADRGVSYEQYF
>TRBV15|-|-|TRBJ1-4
TGTGCCACCAGCAGGTTTCCGGGAGAAGCCGGAGTTGAAAAACTGTTTTTT
CATSRFPGEAGVEKLFF
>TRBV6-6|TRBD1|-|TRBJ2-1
TGTGCCAGCAGTTACCGGAGACAGGGGGCCGCCAATGAGCAGTTCTTC
CASSYRRQGAANEQFF
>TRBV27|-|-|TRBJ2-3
TGTGCCAGCAGACCCGACCAACAGACGTACCATACGCAGTATTTT
CASRPDQQTYHTQYF
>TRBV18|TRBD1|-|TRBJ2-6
TGTGCCAGCCCAACCACGCAGGGGGCGTCTGGGGCCAACGTCCTGACTTTC
CASPTTQGASGANVLTF
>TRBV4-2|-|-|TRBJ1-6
TGTGCCAGCAGCCAAGAATCGACAGGCTCCTATAATTCACCCCTCCACTTT
CASSQESTGSYNSPLHF
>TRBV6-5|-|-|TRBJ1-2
TGTGCCAGCAGTTACTCTCCAGAATACAACTATGGCTACACCTTC
CASSYSPEYNYGYTF
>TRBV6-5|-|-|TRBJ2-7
TGTGCCAGCAGTAATCCGGGGGTGCAGTACTTC
CASSNPGVQYF